This TCR beta chain emerged from a study of cytomegalovirus exposure and HLA in healthy donors. This CDR3 contains 13 residues. V lost 5 bases and J lost 3, with 10 bases in between. Germline V lookup: CDR1 SGHNT, CDR2 YENEEA. The donors were in the 120-subject validation cohort; that cohort was separate from the roughly 680-subject first cohort. Produced via immunoSEQ multiplex PCR; TCRdb's table is partial and in-frame only. The data hold tens of thousands of clones, with about 91% observed a single time. The chain combines TRBV11-3 with TRBJ1-2; perhaps TRBD1 as D (5 bases). The sequenced material came from PBMCs. The receptor comes from a man between 18 and 35 years old in good health and CMV-seronegative. Here the CDR3 DNA reads TGTGCCAGCAGCGCGGGACCGGACTATGGCTACACCTTC. This translates into CASSAGPDYGYTF.